This TCR beta chain was found in a study of monozygotic twins with inflammatory bowel disease. The CDR3 is 13 amino acids. On this clonotype: As yet, its antigen is unknown.

TCRdb reprocessed the 5' RACE reads and reports one entry per CDR3 protein, with no DNA. The sample totals hundreds of thousands of distinct CDR3 sequences; its top ten clones hold over 5.5%. One blood sample of approximately 2.7 ml was taken from each donor. Study findings and constraints: Immunosuppressive treatments differing between patients may have added repertoire variability.

This TCR derives from a human donor with ulcerative colitis or Crohn's disease, or a healthy co-twin of an affected twin (not recorded which). Sequencing was performed on blood. The chain carries TRBV12-3 or TRBV12-4 and TRBJ1-3. The CDR3 sequence is CASPTPVGNTIYF.